This paragraph covers one T cell receptor beta chain sequence. It was with a sample-barcoded 5' primer and a J-beta primer mix that a second PCR of roughly 7 to 12 cycles was run. One entry per CDR3 protein results from TCRdb running MiXCR on the 5' RACE reads. The data show about 1,800,000 distinct CDR3 sequences, roughly 28% seen once. The data stem from a study of blood T cells in healthy people across ages. Germline CDR1 reads SSHAT; CDR2 reads FNYEAQ (reference sequence). V trimming: 3 bases; J trimming: 5 bases; junction bases outside the gene matches: 7. The CDR3 runs to 15 residues. The receptor was isolated from a woman in her thirties in good health. The V call is TRBV7-7, the J call TRBJ2-5; TRBD2 agrees at 9 bases. Sample: blood. DNA of the CDR3: TGTGCCAGCAGCTTGACTAGCGGAGAGACGGAGACCCAGTACTTC. It encodes CASSLTSGETETQYF.